Below, 24 T cell receptor beta chains from the same sample are listed, as sequenced in a study of blood T cell repertoires in COVID-19. The data were produced by immunoSEQ multiplex PCR, yet TCRdb's version contains in-frame clones alone and is incomplete. The sample includes about 180,000 clones, 86% of them seen just once. Source material: peripheral blood. These receptors were taken from a woman in her 30s with active or convalescent COVID-19.

The rearrangement uses TRBV28 and TRBJ1-2; D might be TRBD1 (5 bases). This CDR3 has 15 amino acids. V lost 10 bases, J lost 4 bases, and 22 bases lay in between. Germline V gene lookup returns CDR1 MDHEN and CDR2 SYDVKM. This CDR3 is CAILPGLQAGYGYTF. The CDR3 bases are TGTGCCATTCTTCCGGGACTGCAAGCGGGCTATGGCTACACCTTC.

This chain uses TRBV9 with TRBJ2-1; 9 nucleotides align to TRBD1. This CDR3 region has 15 residues. Looked up from germline, CDR1 is SGDLS and CDR2 is YYNGEE. The V segment lost 0 bases and the J segment 9 bases; nucleotides outside the gene matches: 7. This CDR3 is CASSVVGQGYGEQFF. The CDR3, as DNA: TGTGCCAGCAGCGTAGTGGGACAGGGATACGGTGAGCAGTTCTTC.

The chain joins TRBV27 to TRBJ2-3; tentatively, D is TRBD2 (6 bases). Between the trimmed V and J ends, which lost 6 bases and 4 bases, there was a span of 17 bases. The CDR3 is 15 amino acids. CDR1 is MNHEY and CDR2 is SMNVEV in the germline V gene (reference sequence). CDR3 DNA sequence: TGTGCCAGCAGGGCCCGGGACTCATCTCCAGATACGCAGTATTTT. Its translation: CASRARDSSPDTQYF.

The chain recombines TRBV7-2 with TRBJ2-1; D is perhaps TRBD1 (5 bases). This CDR3 spans 14 amino acids. The V and J ends lost 7 bases and 4 bases respectively, with 14 bases between them. The germline V gene encodes CDR1 SGHTA and CDR2 FQGNSA. The CDR3 nucleotides read TGTGCCAGCAAAGGGGTCCCCCTTTACAATGAGCAGTTCTTC. Protein sequence: CASKGVPLYNEQFF.

The chain links TRBV5-4 to TRBJ2-1, with 7 bases aligning to TRBD2. The CDR3 contains 15 residues. CDR1 is SGHNT, CDR2 YYREEE, per germline (reference sequence). V was pared by 6 bases and J by 0 bases, with 6 bases of the junction left unmatched. The CDR3: CASTPGGTSYNEQFF. CDR3 bases: TGTGCCAGCACCCCGGGGGGAACCTCCTACAATGAGCAGTTCTTC.

The chain joins TRBV2 to TRBJ1-4; D might be TRBD1 (5 bases). CDR1 is SNHLY, CDR2 FYNNEI, per germline. The V end lost 6 bases, the J end lost 8 bases, and 16 bases lay between the germline ends. The CDR3 length is 14 residues. The CDR3, as DNA: TGTGCCAGCAGGCCAAATCAGGGAGGGGAAAAACTGTTTTTT. Amino acid sequence: CASRPNQGGEKLFF.

This clone has only a few counts. In DNA form, the CDR3 reads TGTGCCAGCAGTGAAGCTGAGTCCGTAAGGAGGGCCTTGATCGACACTGAAGCTTTCTTT. Its protein is CASSEAESVRRALIDTEAFF. V gene TRBV6-1 combines with J gene TRBJ1-1, with unresolved D. This CDR3 is 20 amino acids long. The germline V and J ends were trimmed by 0 bases and 3 bases, with 26 bases remaining between them. CDR1 and CDR2 from the germline V gene are MNHNS and SASEGT.

The chain joins TRBV10-3 to TRBJ1-1; D possibly corresponds to TRBD1 (5 bases). This CDR3 contains 15 residues. Trimming removed 2 bases from V and 0 bases from J, with 10 bases in between. Per the germline V gene, CDR1 is ENHRY and CDR2 is SYGVKD. In DNA, the CDR3 is TGTGCCATCAGTGAGCCAGGGAGGTTGAACACTGAAGCTTTCTTT. As protein: CAISEPGRLNTEAFF.

This clone was counted a few times. The chain recombines TRBV28 with TRBJ1-2; 9 bases fit TRBD1. Germline V gives CDR1 MDHEN, CDR2 SYDVKM. Trimming took 4 bases from V and 7 from J; bases not matched to a gene: 10. The CDR3 has 15 residues. The CDR3 bases are TGTGCCAGCAGTTCTATTGGGACAGGGTTAAGTGGCTACACCTTC. Its protein is CASSSIGTGLSGYTF.

The genes are TRBV30 and TRBJ1-2; a weak D match, TRBD1 (6 bases). The CDR3 is 19 residues long. Germline values: CDR1 GTSNPN, CDR2 SVGIG (reference sequence). Trimming cost V 5 bases and J 0 bases, with 28 bases left between them. Here the CDR3 DNA reads TGTGCCTGGGGGCCACCGACAGGAAAGCTGCCTACCGCTAACTATGGCTACACCTTC. Its translation is CAWGPPTGKLPTANYGYTF.

The chain couples TRBV19 to TRBJ1-2; maybe TRBD1 (5 bases). The ends were cut back, 5 bases at V and 5 bases at J, with 9 bases in the middle. The length of the CDR3 is 12 residues. Germline CDR1 and CDR2: LNHDA and SQIVND (reference sequence). The CDR3 protein is CASSLGTYGYTF. The CDR3 DNA sequence: TGTGCCAGTAGTCTCGGGACTTATGGCTACACCTTC.

V is TRBV6-1 and J is TRBJ2-2; unclear D gene. CDR3 length equals 14 residues. Germline V gene data show CDR1 as MNHNS and CDR2 as SASEGT. V was shortened by 1 base and J by 5 bases, with 8 bases between the two germline ends. CDR3 sequence (DNA): TGTGCCAGCAGTGAAGTCAGAAGAACCGGGGAGCTGTTTTTT. Translated: CASSEVRRTGELFF.

This chain connects TRBV2 to TRBJ2-3, with D possibly matching TRBD2 (6 bases). V shed 3 bases and J shed 2 bases, with 12 bases lying between them. The CDR3 loop spans 15 amino acids. Germline CDR1 is SNHLY and CDR2 is FYNNEI. The CDR3 DNA is TGTGCCAGCAGTGAGGCGGGGCACCTCACAGATACGCAGTATTTT. Its protein is CASSEAGHLTDTQYF.

This clone was found once. The V and J genes are TRBV2 and TRBJ2-7, with D unresolved. Trimming stripped 7 bases from V and 4 bases from J, with 8 bases between. The germline gives CDR1 SNHLY, CDR2 FYNNEI. This CDR3 comprises 11 residues. In nucleotides, the CDR3 is TGTGCCAGCAAGTTGAGGTACGAGCAGTACTTC. Amino acids: CASKLRYEQYF.

V is TRBV6-5 and J is TRBJ1-2, with 7 bases lining up with TRBD1. Trimming removed 6 bases from V and 2 bases from J; junction bases left unmatched: 9. This CDR3 contains 15 residues. CDR1 and CDR2 from the germline V gene are MNHEY and SVGAGI. CDR3 sequence reads: CASRQQGLGNYGYTF. The CDR3 DNA sequence: TGTGCCAGCAGACAACAGGGGTTGGGGAACTATGGCTACACCTTC.

The CDR3 region is CASRGGWRRKSSYNEQFF. CDR3 coding DNA: TGTGCCAGCAGGGGTGGTTGGAGACGCAAAAGCTCCTACAATGAGCAGTTCTTC. The chain is built from TRBV25-1 and TRBJ2-1; D is uncertain. In germline, CDR1 is MGHDK, CDR2 SYGVNS. Trimming took off 6 bases at V and 0 bases at J, with 21 bases between the two ends. The length of the CDR3 is 18 residues.

The chain employs TRBV5-4 and TRBJ2-7; TRBD1 aligns across 7 bases. Unmatched junction bases numbered 6, after V lost 4 bases and J lost 5 bases. The germline CDR1 and CDR2 sequences are SGHNT and YYREEE (reference sequence). This CDR3 region has 13 residues. The CDR3 nucleotides are TGTGCCAGCAGCCGGGACCAGGGGGACGAGCAGTACTTC. This encodes CASSRDQGDEQYF.

This chain uses TRBV6-2 or TRBV6-3 with TRBJ1-5, with D unresolved. Trimming took off 6 bases at V and 1 base at J, with 19 bases between the two ends. The CDR3 extends over 17 amino acids. Germline assignment: CDR1 MNHEY and CDR2 SVGEGT. In DNA form, the CDR3 reads TGTGCCAGCAGCCCCCTTAGACGAGGCAGAAGCAATCAGCCCCAGCATTTT. Translated, it gives CASSPLRRGRSNQPQHF.

The chain uses TRBV4-1 and TRBJ1-1, with a weak D call TRBD1 (6 bases). The V end was cut by 2 bases, the J end by 6 bases, with 19 bases between. CDR1 MGHRA and CDR2 YSYEKL come from the germline V gene. The CDR3 length is 16 residues. The CDR3 coding sequence is TGCGCCAGCAGCCAACAATCCGGGACACTCCTGGCTGAAGCTTTCTTT. It yields the protein CASSQQSGTLLAEAFF.

The genes are TRBV9 and TRBJ2-5, with a possible D match to TRBD2 (7 bases). V dropped 2 bases and J dropped 1 base, with 15 bases sitting between them. CDR3 length: 16 residues. In germline, CDR1 is SGDLS, CDR2 YYNGEE. CDR3 DNA sequence: TGTGCCAGCAGCGTGGGGGGGGCTCCGGCCCAAGAGACCCAGTACTTC. Amino acids: CASSVGGAPAQETQYF.

The chain couples TRBV7-8 to TRBJ2-1; possibly TRBD1 for D (6 bases). With 1 base removed from V and 3 bases from J, the gap between germline ends came to 16 bases. The CDR3 extends over 17 amino acids. Germline V gene data show CDR1 as SGHVS and CDR2 as FQNEAQ. This chain's CDR3 is CASSLVRDTNYYNEQFF. Here the CDR3 DNA reads TGTGCCAGCAGCTTAGTTAGGGACACCAATTACTACAATGAGCAGTTCTTC.

This clone was seen a few times. J is TRBJ1-5 and V is TRBV3-1 (or the pseudogene TRBV3-2); D gene uncertain. The V gene's germline CDR1 is LGHDT and CDR2 YNNKEL (reference sequence). Trimming cost V 0 bases and J 5 bases, with 11 bases left between them. CDR3 length equals 15 residues. The CDR3 is CASSQDLTSHQPQHF. DNA of the CDR3: TGTGCCAGCAGCCAAGATCTTACGAGTCATCAGCCCCAGCATTTT.

This chain joins TRBV5-4 and TRBJ1-1; perhaps TRBD1 as D (6 bases). CDR1 and CDR2 from the germline V gene are SGHNT and YYREEE (reference sequence). The CDR3 is made up of 13 amino acids. Trimming shortened V by 5 bases and J by 3 bases, and 11 bases separated the two germline ends. This CDR3 is CASSTGTHTEAFF. DNA of the CDR3: TGTGCCAGCAGTACCGGGACACACACTGAAGCTTTCTTT.

The chain combines TRBV7-8 with TRBJ1-2; TRBD1 aligns across 9 bases. The germline gives CDR1 SGHVS, CDR2 FQNEAQ. This CDR3 has 14 residues. Unmatched junction bases numbered 4, after V lost 0 bases and J lost 8 bases. CDR3 sequence reads: CASSLARTGEGYTF. For the CDR3, the DNA is TGTGCCAGCAGCTTAGCCCGGACAGGGGAAGGCTACACCTTC.